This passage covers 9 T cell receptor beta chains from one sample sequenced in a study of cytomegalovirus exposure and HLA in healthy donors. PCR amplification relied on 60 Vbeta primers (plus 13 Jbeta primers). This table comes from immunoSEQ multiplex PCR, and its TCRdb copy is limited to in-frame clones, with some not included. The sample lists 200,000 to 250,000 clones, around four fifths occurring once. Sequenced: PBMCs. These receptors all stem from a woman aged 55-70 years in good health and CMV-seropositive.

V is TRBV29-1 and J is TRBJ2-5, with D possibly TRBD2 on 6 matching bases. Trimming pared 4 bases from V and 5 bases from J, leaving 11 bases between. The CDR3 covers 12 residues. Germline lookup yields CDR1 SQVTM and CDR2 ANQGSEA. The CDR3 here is CSVAGGEETQYF. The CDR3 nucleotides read TGCAGCGTTGCCGGGGGAGAGGAGACCCAGTACTTC. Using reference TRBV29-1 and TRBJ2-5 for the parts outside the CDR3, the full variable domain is SAVISQKPSRDICQRGTSLTIQCQVDSQVTMMFWYRQQPGQSLTLIATANQGSEATYESGFVIDKFPISRPNLTFSTLTVSNMSPEDSSIYLCSVAGGEETQYFGPGTRLLVL.

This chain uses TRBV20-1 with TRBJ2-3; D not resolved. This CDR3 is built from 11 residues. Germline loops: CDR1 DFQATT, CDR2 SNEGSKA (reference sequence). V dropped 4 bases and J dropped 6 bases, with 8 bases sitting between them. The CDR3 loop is CSATLRDTQYF. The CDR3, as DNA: TGCAGTGCTACGCTACGGGATACGCAGTATTTT.

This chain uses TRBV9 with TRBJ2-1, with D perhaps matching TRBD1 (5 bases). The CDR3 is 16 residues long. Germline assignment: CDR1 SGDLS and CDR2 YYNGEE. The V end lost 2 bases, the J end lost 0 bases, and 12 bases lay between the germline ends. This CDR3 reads CASSVRQPSSYNEQFF. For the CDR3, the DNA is TGTGCCAGCAGCGTTCGACAGCCGAGCTCCTACAATGAGCAGTTCTTC. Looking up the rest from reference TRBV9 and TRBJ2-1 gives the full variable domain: DSGVTQTPKHLITATGQRVTLRCSPRSGDLSVYWYQQSLDQGLQFLIQYYNGEERAKGNILERFSAQQFPDLHSELNLSSLELGDSALYFCASSVRQPSSYNEQFFGPGTRLTVL.

CDR3 DNA sequence: TGTGCCAGCAGCGAGAGACTAGCGGGAGCGACCGGGGAGCTGTTTTTT. Protein product: CASSERLAGATGELFF. The J gene is TRBJ2-2, the V gene TRBV5-4; 12 bases agree with TRBD2. Germline V gene lookup returns CDR1 SGHNT and CDR2 YYREEE (reference sequence). The CDR3 length is 16 residues. With 4 bases clipped from V and 5 bases from J, the junction kept 6 bases outside the gene matches. Together with reference TRBV5-4 and TRBJ2-2, the CDR3 gives the full variable domain: ETGVTQSPTHLIKTRGQQVTLRCSSQSGHNTVSWYQQALGQGPQFIFQYYREEENGRGNFPPRFSGLQFPNYSSELNVNALELDDSALYLCASSERLAGATGELFFGEGSRLTVL.

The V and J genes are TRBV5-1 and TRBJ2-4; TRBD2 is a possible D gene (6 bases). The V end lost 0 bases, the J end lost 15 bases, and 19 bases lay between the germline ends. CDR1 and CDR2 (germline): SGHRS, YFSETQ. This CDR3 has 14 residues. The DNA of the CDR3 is TGCGCCAGCAGCTTGGGTCGGAGGGATCCAATTTGGTACTTC. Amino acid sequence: CASSLGRRDPIWYF. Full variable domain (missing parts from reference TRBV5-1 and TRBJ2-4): KAGVTQTPRYLIKTRGQQVTLSCSPISGHRSVSWYQQTPGQGLQFLFEYFSETQRNKGNFPGRFSGRQFSNSRSEMNVSTLELGDSALYLCASSLGRRDPIWYFGAGTRLSVL.

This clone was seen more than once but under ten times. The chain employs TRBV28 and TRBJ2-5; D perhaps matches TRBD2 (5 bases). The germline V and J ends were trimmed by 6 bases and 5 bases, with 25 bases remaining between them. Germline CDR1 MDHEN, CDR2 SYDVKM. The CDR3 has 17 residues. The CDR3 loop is CASSLRPRARIWETQYF. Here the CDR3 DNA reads TGTGCCAGCAGCCTCAGACCGAGGGCTAGAATCTGGGAGACCCAGTACTTC.

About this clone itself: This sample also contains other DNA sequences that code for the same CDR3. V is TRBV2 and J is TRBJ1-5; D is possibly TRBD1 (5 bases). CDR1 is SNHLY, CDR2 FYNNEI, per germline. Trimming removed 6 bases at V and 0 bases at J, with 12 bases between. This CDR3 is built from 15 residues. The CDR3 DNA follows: TGTGCCAGCAGAGCTGACAGCGATAGCAATCAGCCCCAGCATTTT. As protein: CASRADSDSNQPQHF. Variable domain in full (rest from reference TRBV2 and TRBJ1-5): EPEVTQTPSHQVTQMGQEVILRCVPISNHLYFYWYRQILGQKVEFLVSFYNNEISEKSEIFDDQFSVERPDGSNFTLKIRSTKLEDSAMYFCASRADSDSNQPQHFGDGTRLSIL.

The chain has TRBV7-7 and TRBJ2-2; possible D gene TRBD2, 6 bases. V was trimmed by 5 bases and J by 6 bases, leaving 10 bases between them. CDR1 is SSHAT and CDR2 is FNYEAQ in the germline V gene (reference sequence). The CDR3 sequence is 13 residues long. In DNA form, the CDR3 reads TGTGCCAGCAGCCGGTCGGGGGCCGGGGAGCTGTTTTTT. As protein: CASSRSGAGELFF.

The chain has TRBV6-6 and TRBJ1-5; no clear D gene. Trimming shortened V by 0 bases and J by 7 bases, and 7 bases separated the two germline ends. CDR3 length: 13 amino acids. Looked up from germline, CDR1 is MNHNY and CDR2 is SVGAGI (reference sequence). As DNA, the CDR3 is TGTGCCAGCAGTTACTCCGAGTTGCAGCCCCAGCATTTT. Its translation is CASSYSELQPQHF.